This T cell receptor (beta chain) was captured by sequencing in a study of shared clonotypes between healthy human individuals. Deep-level settings were used for running the assay. The unsorted PBMC sample used ten immunoSEQ deep assay plates. Clones were read by immunoSEQ multiplex PCR, and TCRdb kept only the in-frame ones, dropping some. The sample shows about half a million clones, around four fifths of them seen only once. The CDR3 extends over 15 amino acids. The germline V gene has CDR1 LGHNA and CDR2 YSLEER. Losses at the gene ends were 4 bases for V and 4 bases for J; bases not matched to a gene: 7. All donors qualified as healthy HIV-negative adults and had experienced no recent acute infections or vaccinations. Each sample came from a Caucasian adult donor living in Nashville, Tennessee.

This TCR came from a woman in her forties in good health. Some clones in this sample may be carry-over from other donors' samples. Sequencing input: PBMCs. This chain uses TRBV4-3 with TRBJ2-7, with 10 positions matching TRBD1. The CDR3 loop is CASSRAGQGVYEQYF. DNA of the CDR3: TGCGCCAGCAGCCGCGCCGGACAGGGGGTTTACGAGCAGTACTTC.